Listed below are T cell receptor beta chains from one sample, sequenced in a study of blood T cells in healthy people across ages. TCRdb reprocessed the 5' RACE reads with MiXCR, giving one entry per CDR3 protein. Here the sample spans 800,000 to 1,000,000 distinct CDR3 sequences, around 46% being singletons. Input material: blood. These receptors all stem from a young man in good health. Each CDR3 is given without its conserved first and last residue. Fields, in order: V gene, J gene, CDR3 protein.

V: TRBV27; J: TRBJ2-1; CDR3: ASSVGSGHEQF
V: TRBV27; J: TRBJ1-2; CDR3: ASSLKAIGGYT
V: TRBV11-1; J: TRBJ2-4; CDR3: ASSLPKNIQY
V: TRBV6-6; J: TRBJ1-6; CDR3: ASSYSTGWDSPLH
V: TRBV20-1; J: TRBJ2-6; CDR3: SAELATGANVLT
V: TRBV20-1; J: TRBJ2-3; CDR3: SAPLAGFGTDTQY
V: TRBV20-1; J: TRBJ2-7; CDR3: SARGRGLSYEQY
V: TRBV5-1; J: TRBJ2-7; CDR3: ARPRDHEQY
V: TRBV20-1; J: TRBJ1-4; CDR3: SARDLAPEKLF
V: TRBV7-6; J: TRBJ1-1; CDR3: ASTADENTEAF
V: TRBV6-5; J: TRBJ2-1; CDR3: ASTGIAGGPDNEQF
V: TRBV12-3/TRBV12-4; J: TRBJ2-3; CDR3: ASSPRDGGDTQY
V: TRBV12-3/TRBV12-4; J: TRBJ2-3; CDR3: ASSLLGGHDTQY
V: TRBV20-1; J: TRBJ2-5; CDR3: SARHKVETQY
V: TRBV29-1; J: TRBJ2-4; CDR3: SVILAAIGAKNIQY
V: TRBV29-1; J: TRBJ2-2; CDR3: SVVGSENGELF
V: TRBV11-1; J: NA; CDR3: ASSLEVFNYEQY
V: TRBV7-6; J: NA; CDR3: ASSLAGTGTFYEQY
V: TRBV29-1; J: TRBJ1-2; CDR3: SVSRGQGYT
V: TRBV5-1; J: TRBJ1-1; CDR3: ASSWNPGPNTEAF
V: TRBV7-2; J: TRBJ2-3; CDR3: ASSLNRPGDTQY
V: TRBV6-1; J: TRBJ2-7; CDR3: ASRTGTTSYERY
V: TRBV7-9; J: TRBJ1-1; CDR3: ASSSGQGGAAF
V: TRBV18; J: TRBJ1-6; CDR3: ASSPAGVNSPLH
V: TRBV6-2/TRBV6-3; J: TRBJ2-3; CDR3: VSSDLADTQY
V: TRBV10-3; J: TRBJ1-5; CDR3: AISGLSNQPQH
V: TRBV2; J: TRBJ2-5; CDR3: ASILQGPQETQY
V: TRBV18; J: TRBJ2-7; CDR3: ASSPQRQGDEQY
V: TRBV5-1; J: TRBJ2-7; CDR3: ASSLQRAYEQY
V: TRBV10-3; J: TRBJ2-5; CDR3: ACGGLETQY
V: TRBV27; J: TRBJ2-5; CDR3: ASSPVGQETQY
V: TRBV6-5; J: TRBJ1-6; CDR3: ASSNLEGNSPLH
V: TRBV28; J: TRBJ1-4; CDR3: ASSPPADRGRNEKLF
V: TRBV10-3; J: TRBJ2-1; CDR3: AIGTGGHEQF
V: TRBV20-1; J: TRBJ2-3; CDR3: SAGGLAGVTRDTQY
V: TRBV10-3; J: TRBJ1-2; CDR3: AISSDRATYGYT
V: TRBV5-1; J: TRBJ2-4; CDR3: ASSSSPGQGAVQY
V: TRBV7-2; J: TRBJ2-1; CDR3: ASSSQGLAAYNEQF